A single sample gave rise to the 13 T cell receptor beta chains below, sequenced in a study of T-cell reconstitution after alpha-beta-depleted transplantation in children. Unique molecular identifiers featured in how the TCRbeta library was prepared. TCRdb fed the PCR reads into MiXCR, producing one record per CDR3 protein. The sample lists hundreds of thousands of distinct CDR3 sequences; around 13% were seen once. The input for sequencing was PBMCs, mostly from graft donor cells, taken 360 days after TCRalphabeta/CD19-depleted stem cell transplant. The origin of the receptors is a male patient aged 5 to 17 who had a stem cell transplant for acute myeloid leukemia, so the T cells may come from the graft donor.

The chain joins TRBV2 to TRBJ2-7; weak D call: TRBD2 (5 bases). CDR1 is SNHLY, CDR2 FYNNEI, per germline. Trimming pared 8 bases from V and 0 bases from J, leaving 17 bases between. The CDR3 extends over 15 amino acids. In DNA, the CDR3 is TGTGCCAGCCTCATTGAGGGTGGGAGCTCCTACGAGCAGTACTTC. Translating it yields CASLIEGGSSYEQYF.

This clonotype was seen many times. The V gene is TRBV7-9, the J gene TRBJ2-1, with 7 bases matching TRBD2. The CDR3 extends over 17 amino acids. J was trimmed by 1 base and V by 5 bases; bases with no gene match: 11. CDR1 and CDR2 from the germline V gene are SEHNR and FQNEAQ (reference sequence). The CDR3 DNA reads TGTGCCAGCAGCCCTGGGGGGGTAGCGAATTCCTACAATGAGCAGTTCTTC. Translating it yields CASSPGGVANSYNEQFF.

This clonotype has only a few counts. The chain recombines TRBV7-9 with TRBJ2-2, with D perhaps TRBD2 (6 bases). Between the trimmed V and J ends, which lost 4 bases and 7 bases, there was a span of 10 bases. This CDR3 region has 13 residues. Germline assignment: CDR1 SEHNR and CDR2 FQNEAQ (reference sequence). The CDR3 is CASSSSVDGELFF. CDR3 bases: TGTGCCAGCAGCTCTAGCGTCGACGGGGAGCTGTTTTTT. The variable domain in full, with the rest retrieved from reference TRBV7-9 and TRBJ2-2, is DTGVSQNPRHKITKRGQNVTFRCDPISEHNRLYWYRQTLGQGPEFLTYFQNEAQLEKSRLLSDRFSAERPKGSFSTLEIQRTEQGDSAMYLCASSSSVDGELFFGEGSRLTVL.

The V gene is TRBV29-1, the J gene TRBJ1-1; the D gene is possibly TRBD1 (6 bases). The CDR3 is made up of 13 amino acids. Germline V lookup: CDR1 SQVTM, CDR2 ANQGSEA. V was pared by 5 bases and J by 6 bases, with 16 bases between. Here the CDR3 DNA reads TGCAGCGTTTGGGGGCAGGGAACCCCTGAAGCTTTCTTT. Its protein is CSVWGQGTPEAFF.

This chain connects TRBV2 to TRBJ2-7, with TRBD2 matching over 9 bases. The CDR3 runs 14 residues. Looked up from germline, CDR1 is SNHLY and CDR2 is FYNNEI. The J segment lost 4 bases and the V segment lost 3 bases, leaving 4 bases of the junction unmatched. Written as DNA, the CDR3 is TGTGCCAGCAGTGAGGGGACTAGCTGGTACGAGCAGTACTTC. This gives the protein CASSEGTSWYEQYF.

J is TRBJ2-7 and V is TRBV7-9, with D perhaps assigned TRBD1 or TRBD2 (5 bases each). This CDR3 is 16 amino acids long. Trimming took off 2 bases at V and 1 base at J, with 15 bases between the two ends. Germline CDR1 reads SEHNR; CDR2 reads FQNEAQ (reference sequence). The CDR3 DNA is TGTGCCAGCAGCTTAAGGGTTAGGGACCGTTCCTACGAGCAGTACTTC. Protein product: CASSLRVRDRSYEQYF.

This chain links TRBV11-2 with TRBJ1-5; D not resolved. V lost 5 bases, J lost 5 bases, and 16 bases lay in between. Germline assignment: CDR1 SGHAT and CDR2 FQNNGV. There are 15 residues in the CDR3. The CDR3 sequence is CASSLMGLGDQPQHF. CDR3 DNA: TGTGCCAGCAGCCTCATGGGGTTGGGCGATCAGCCCCAGCATTTT. The variable domain in full, with the rest retrieved from reference TRBV11-2 and TRBJ1-5, is EAGVAQSPRYKIIEKRQSVAFWCNPISGHATLYWYQQILGQGPKLLIQFQNNGVVDDSQLPKDRFSAERLKGVDSTLKIQPAKLEDSAVYLCASSLMGLGDQPQHFGDGTRLSIL.

A few counts support this clonotype. V is TRBV20-1 and J is TRBJ2-2; D is possibly TRBD2 (6 bases). The germline V and J ends were trimmed by 3 bases and 5 bases, with 7 bases remaining between them. Germline CDR1 is DFQATT and CDR2 is SNEGSKA (reference sequence). CDR3 length: 12 residues. CDR3 residues: CSASGGTGELFF. DNA of the CDR3: TGCAGTGCTAGTGGGGGGACCGGGGAGCTGTTTTTT.

The V and J genes are TRBV20-1 and TRBJ2-2, with 10 nucleotides matching TRBD2. Germline V gives CDR1 DFQATT, CDR2 SNEGSKA (reference sequence). With V trimmed by 0 bases and J by 2 bases, 12 bases remained unmatched. The CDR3 consists of 19 residues. This chain's CDR3 is CSARDFRASGSVNTGELFF. CDR3 sequence (DNA): TGCAGTGCTAGAGATTTCCGGGCTAGCGGGAGCGTAAACACCGGGGAGCTGTTTTTT.

There are a few counts of this clonotype. The chain is built from TRBV9 and TRBJ2-1, with 14 positions matching TRBD2. The CDR3 sequence is 17 residues long. Germline CDR1 SGDLS, CDR2 YYNGEE. Unmatched junction bases numbered 4, after V lost 0 bases and J lost 5 bases. As DNA, the CDR3 is TGTGCCAGCAGCGTAGTCCTGGGACTAGCGGGAGACAATGAGCAGTTCTTC. Translating gives CASSVVLGLAGDNEQFF.

This clonotype appeared many times. The chain uses TRBV21-1 and TRBJ2-2; the D segment call TRBD1 is taken from the table without a DNA check. TRBV21-1 is tagged as a pseudogene. This CDR3 comprises 19 residues. As DNA, the CDR3 is TGTGCCAGCAGCAAAAGAACCCGCACGGGACAGATCAACACCGGGGAGCTGTTTTTT. This translates into CASSKRTRTGQINTGELFF.

The DNA of the CDR3 is TGCGCCAGCAGCCAAGGTCGAGGTGGACTAGCGGGGTTGGCTGAGCAGTTCTTC. This encodes CASSQGRGGLAGLAEQFF. The chain recombines TRBV4-3 with TRBJ2-1, with TRBD2 identical over 12 bases. Germline V gives CDR1 LGHNA, CDR2 YSLEER. V lost 1 base and J lost 9; bases outside the gene matches: 13. There are 18 residues in the CDR3.

In this sample, this clonotype turned up a few times. The chain links TRBV5-1 to TRBJ2-5; D is ambiguous. V lost 2 bases, J lost 1 base, and 9 bases lay in between. The CDR3 covers 14 residues. The germline V gene encodes CDR1 SGHRS and CDR2 YFSETQ. The CDR3 nucleotides are TGCGCCAGCAGCTTATGGAGCGCCCAAGAGACCCAGTACTTC. This gives the protein CASSLWSAQETQYF.